The 6 T cell receptor beta chains below come from one sample, sequenced in a study of blood T cell repertoires in COVID-19. Produced via immunoSEQ multiplex PCR; TCRdb's table is partial and in-frame only. Of some 400,000 clones listed, more than 70% are singletons. What was sequenced was peripheral blood. The source is a woman aged 25-40 years with COVID-19, enrolled during active disease.

The chain has TRBV28 and TRBJ1-5; the match to TRBD1 covers 8 bases. V lost 5 bases, J lost 4 bases, and 10 bases stayed unmatched. Per the germline V gene, CDR1 is MDHEN and CDR2 is SYDVKM. This CDR3 has 16 amino acids. CDR3 coding DNA: TGTGCCAGCAGTCGAATAGGAGGGACAGGAAATCAGCCCCAGCATTTT. Its translation is CASSRIGGTGNQPQHF.

The chain is built from TRBV27 and TRBJ2-3; the match to TRBD2 covers 9 bases. Germline-derived CDR1 and CDR2 are MNHEY and SMNVEV (reference sequence). Losses at the gene ends were 5 bases for V and 1 base for J; bases not matched to a gene: 7. The CDR3 spans 16 residues. Here the CDR3 reads CASSQQAGGGTDTQYF. In DNA form, the CDR3 reads TGTGCCAGCAGTCAGCAAGCGGGAGGAGGCACAGATACGCAGTATTTT.

V and J are TRBV7-2 and TRBJ2-1, with D tentatively TRBD2 (6 bases). Germline CDR1 and CDR2: SGHTA and FQGNSA. The CDR3 is made up of 13 amino acids. V was clipped by 1 base and J by 10 bases, with 11 bases between them. The CDR3 sequence is CASSLVLAREQFF. CDR3 in DNA: TGTGCCAGCAGCTTAGTACTAGCCAGGGAGCAGTTCTTC.

The rearrangement joins TRBV11-2 to TRBJ2-2; possible D gene TRBD2, 5 bases. The CDR3 length is 12 residues. Germline loops: CDR1 SGHAT, CDR2 FQNNGV. V lost 3 bases and J lost 8, with 7 bases in between. CDR3 nucleotides: TGTGCCAGCAGCTTCGAGCGGGGGGAGCTGTTTTTT. This translates into CASSFERGELFF.

The J gene is TRBJ2-1, the V gene TRBV5-1; 7 bases are shared with TRBD2. Trimming at V came to 3 bases and at J to 4 bases, leaving 10 bases not matched to a gene. Germline V lookup: CDR1 SGHRS, CDR2 YFSETQ. There are 16 residues in the CDR3. In nucleotides, the CDR3 is TGCGCCAGCAGCTGGGGGAAGCGGGAACAATACAATGAGCAGTTCTTC. Translated: CASSWGKREQYNEQFF.

V and J are TRBV7-8 and TRBJ2-7, with 9 positions matching TRBD2. The CDR3 loop spans 14 amino acids. Germline trimming cut 1 base from V and 6 bases from J; bases unmatched to any gene: 4. CDR1 is SGHVS, CDR2 FQNEAQ, per germline. The CDR3 nucleotides read TGTGCCAGCAGCTTAGTGGGACTAGCTGGCGAGCAGTACTTC. Its protein is CASSLVGLAGEQYF.